Each of the 11 T cell receptor beta chains below was sequenced from the same sample in a study of cytomegalovirus exposure and HLA in healthy donors. This PCR relied on a set of 60 Vbeta primers and 13 Jbeta primers. Repertoires were generated with immunoSEQ multiplex PCR, while TCRdb's copy carries only in-frame clones and drops some. The table records about 180,000 clones, over 80% of them present only once. The sample was PBMCs. Receptors originate from a girl aged 10 to 17 in good health and CMV-seropositive.

The rearrangement uses TRBV18 and TRBJ1-2; D is ambiguous. The CDR3 consists of 15 residues. CDR1 KGHSH and CDR2 LQKENI come from the germline V gene. Deletions cut 3 bases from V and 0 bases from J, with 11 bases between. The CDR3 sequence is CASSPVLITNYGYTF. DNA for the CDR3: TGTGCCAGCTCACCCGTACTCATTACTAACTATGGCTACACCTTC.

The J gene is TRBJ1-5, the V gene TRBV23-1; perhaps TRBD1 as D (5 bases). TRBV23-1 has ORF status, its function being uncertain. The CDR3 is 17 amino acids. Between the trimmed V and J ends, which lost 4 bases and 0 bases, there was a span of 16 bases. The CDR3 is CASSPRGGGYSNQPQHF. In DNA form, the CDR3 reads TGCGCCAGCAGTCCTAGGGGCGGTGGATATAGCAATCAGCCCCAGCATTTT.

Details on this clone: The same CDR3 is also encoded by other DNA sequences in this sample. V is TRBV5-1 and J is TRBJ2-3, with D maybe TRBD2 (6 bases). This CDR3 has 15 residues. Between the trimmed V and J ends, which lost 0 bases and 2 bases, there was a span of 10 bases. Germline-derived CDR1 and CDR2 are SGHRS and YFSETQ. The CDR3 bases are TGCGCCAGCAGCTTGGTGTTAGCGGACACAGATACGCAGTATTTT. Its translation is CASSLVLADTDTQYF. The full variable domain, with the rest looked up from reference TRBV5-1 and TRBJ2-3, is KAGVTQTPRYLIKTRGQQVTLSCSPISGHRSVSWYQQTPGQGLQFLFEYFSETQRNKGNFPGRFSGRQFSNSRSEMNVSTLELGDSALYLCASSLVLADTDTQYFGPGTRLTVL.

The chain has TRBV7-2 and TRBJ1-1; D is unclear. Looked up from germline, CDR1 is SGHTA and CDR2 is FQGNSA. The CDR3 contains 13 residues. Trimming pared 0 bases from V and 7 bases from J, leaving 9 bases between. The CDR3, as DNA: TGTGCCAGCAGCTTAGCGCTGGTCGGTGAAGCTTTCTTT. Its protein is CASSLALVGEAFF.

J is TRBJ1-1 and V is TRBV4-1; maybe TRBD1 (6 bases). Trimming took off 4 bases at V and 2 bases at J, with 17 bases between the two ends. The germline gives CDR1 MGHRA, CDR2 YSYEKL. This CDR3 is built from 16 residues. The DNA of the CDR3 is TGCGCCAGCAGCCGAGGCCCCGGACAGCTCAACACTGAAGCTTTCTTT. It yields the protein CASSRGPGQLNTEAFF.

V usage is TRBV25-1 and J usage is TRBJ2-2; TRBD2 agrees at 12 bases. This CDR3 has 18 residues. J was trimmed by 0 bases and V by 5 bases; bases with no gene match: 7. Germline CDR1 reads MGHDK; CDR2 reads SYGVNS. The CDR3 nucleotides are TGTGCCAGCAGTTCCTCCCGACTAGCGGGGGCGAACACCGGGGAGCTGTTTTTT. Amino acid sequence: CASSSSRLAGANTGELFF. Together with reference TRBV25-1 and TRBJ2-2, the CDR3 gives the full variable domain: EADIYQTPRYLVIGTGKKITLECSQTMGHDKMYWYQQDPGMELHLIHYSYGVNSTEKGDLSSESTVSRIRTEHFPLTLESARPSHTSQYLCASSSSRLAGANTGELFFGEGSRLTVL.

This chain links TRBV14 with TRBJ2-2; 9 nucleotides line up with TRBD1. The CDR3 sequence is 17 residues long. Germline assignment: CDR1 SGHDN and CDR2 FVKESK. Germline trimming cut 1 base from V and 6 bases from J; bases unmatched to any gene: 9. CDR3 in amino acids: CASSQGAYRGRAGELFF. The CDR3 DNA reads TGTGCCAGCAGCCAAGGAGCCTACAGGGGGCGGGCCGGGGAGCTGTTTTTT.

The rearrangement uses TRBV7-8 and TRBJ2-7, with 12 bases aligning to TRBD2. CDR1 is SGHVS, CDR2 FQNEAQ, per germline. This CDR3 comprises 15 residues. V trimming: 3 bases; J trimming: 7 bases; junction bases outside the gene matches: 7. CDR3 coding DNA: TGTGCCAGCAGCTTCCTAGCGGGAGGGCCGATGGAGCAGTACTTC. Its translation: CASSFLAGGPMEQYF.

Note on this clone: The identical CDR3 is also encoded by other nucleotide sequences in the sample. The V gene is TRBV5-6, the J gene TRBJ2-7; 7 bases match TRBD1. The CDR3 has 14 amino acids. Looked up from germline, CDR1 is SGHDT and CDR2 is YYEEEE. Trimming removed 3 bases from V and 7 bases from J; junction bases left unmatched: 10. CDR3 region: CASSSRSPGGEQYF. The CDR3 DNA reads as TGTGCCAGCAGCTCCCGCTCTCCAGGGGGAGAGCAGTACTTC. Variable domain in full (rest from reference TRBV5-6 and TRBJ2-7): DAGVTQSPTHLIKTRGQQVTLRCSPKSGHDTVSWYQQALGQGPQFIFQYYEEEERQRGNFPDRFSGHQFPNYSSELNVNALLLGDSALYLCASSSRSPGGEQYFGPGTRLTVT.

The J gene is TRBJ2-1, the V gene TRBV11-2; the D gene is possibly TRBD1 (5 bases). Trimming stripped 1 base from V and 5 bases from J, with 12 bases between. The CDR3 is 15 amino acids. CDR1 SGHAT and CDR2 FQNNGV come from the germline V gene. This CDR3 is CASSLGQKSHNEQFF. DNA of the CDR3: TGTGCCAGCAGCTTAGGACAGAAAAGCCACAATGAGCAGTTCTTC.

The chain links TRBV4-1 to TRBJ2-1; D is unresolved. The CDR3 covers 16 residues. Per the germline V gene, CDR1 is MGHRA and CDR2 is YSYEKL. Between the trimmed V and J ends, which lost 4 bases and 4 bases, there was a span of 17 bases. DNA of the CDR3: TGCGCCAGCAGCCGTAAACCTGGTGACATTTACAATGAGCAGTTCTTC. It specifies CASSRKPGDIYNEQFF.